This TCR beta chain was identified during a study of blood T cell repertoires in COVID-19. Those enrolled in Seattle joined during active infection and were followed longitudinally afterward. Per the study methods: Scientists estimated how many nucleated cells there were by amplifying reference gene primers. Profiled with immunoSEQ multiplex PCR; TCRdb holds only in-frame clones, not every one. V, J and clone size are taken as reported in that table, and D and trimming were inferred from the DNA itself. The table has approximately 150,000 clones, 80% to 90% seen once. V trimming: 3 bases; J trimming: 0 bases; junction bases outside the gene matches: 7. The CDR3 covers 17 residues. Looked up from germline, CDR1 is KGHDR and CDR2 is SFDVKD.

The J gene is TRBJ2-1, the V gene TRBV24-1; 7 bases are shared with TRBD1. The receptor was derived from a woman between 50 and 59 years old with COVID-19, enrolled during active disease. Sequencing was done on a sample of peripheral blood. The CDR3 nucleotides are TGTGCCACCAGTGATATTTCCGGGACAGTCTCCTACAATGAGCAGTTCTTC. Its protein product is CATSDISGTVSYNEQFF.